The clone carrying this TCR beta chain has a count of ten or more. This record belongs to a study of T cells in Graves' hyperthyroidism and ophthalmopathy. Using RNA transcripts as the source, TCR beta CDR3 regions were amplified. A set of HTBI primers served as the primers for a first-round RT-PCR of the TCR CDR3. TCRdb re-called the multiplex PCR reads through MiXCR, storing one row per CDR3 protein. The sample includes over 700,000 distinct CDR3 sequences, over 35% of them seen just once. Sequences were obtained from blood. The TCR comes from a man younger than 30 with Graves' hyperthyroidism.

CDR3 amino acids: CASSSSEGQYF. The CDR3 coding sequence is TGTGCCAGCAGCTCGTCGGAGGGGCAGTACTTC. The rearrangement joins TRBV7-2 to TRBJ2-7, with a possible D match to TRBD2 (6 bases). The germline V gene has CDR1 SGHTA and CDR2 FQGNSA. This CDR3 has 11 residues. V dropped 4 bases and J dropped 9 bases, with 10 bases sitting between them.